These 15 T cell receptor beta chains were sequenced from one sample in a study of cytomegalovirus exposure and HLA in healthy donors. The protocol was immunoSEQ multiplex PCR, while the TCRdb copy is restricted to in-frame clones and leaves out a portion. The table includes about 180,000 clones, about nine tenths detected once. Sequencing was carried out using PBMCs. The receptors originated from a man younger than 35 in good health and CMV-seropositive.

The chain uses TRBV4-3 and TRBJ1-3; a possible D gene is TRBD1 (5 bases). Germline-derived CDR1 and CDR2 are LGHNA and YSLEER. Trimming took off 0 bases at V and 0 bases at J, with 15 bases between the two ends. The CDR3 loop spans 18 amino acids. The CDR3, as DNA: TGCGCCAGCAGCCAAGATCCTCAGGGCACCCGCTCTGGAAACACCATATATTTT. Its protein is CASSQDPQGTRSGNTIYF.

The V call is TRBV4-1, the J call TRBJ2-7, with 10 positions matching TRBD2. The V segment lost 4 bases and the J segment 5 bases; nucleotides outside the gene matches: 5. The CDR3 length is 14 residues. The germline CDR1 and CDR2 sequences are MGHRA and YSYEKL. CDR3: CASSRRTSGHEQYF. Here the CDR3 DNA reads TGCGCCAGCAGCCGCCGGACTAGCGGACACGAGCAGTACTTC.

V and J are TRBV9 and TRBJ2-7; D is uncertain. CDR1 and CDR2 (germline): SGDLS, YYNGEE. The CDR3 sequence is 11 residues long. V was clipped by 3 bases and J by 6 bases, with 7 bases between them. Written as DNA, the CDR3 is TGTGCCAGCAGCGGGTCCGGCGAGCAGTACTTC. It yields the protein CASSGSGEQYF.

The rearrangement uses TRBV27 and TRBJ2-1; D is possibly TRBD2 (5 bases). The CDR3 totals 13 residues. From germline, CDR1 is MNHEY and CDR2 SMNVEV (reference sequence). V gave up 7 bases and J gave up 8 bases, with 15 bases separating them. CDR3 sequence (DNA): TGTGCCAGCACCTTAAGGCCGGACTATGAGCAGTTCTTC. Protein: CASTLRPDYEQFF.

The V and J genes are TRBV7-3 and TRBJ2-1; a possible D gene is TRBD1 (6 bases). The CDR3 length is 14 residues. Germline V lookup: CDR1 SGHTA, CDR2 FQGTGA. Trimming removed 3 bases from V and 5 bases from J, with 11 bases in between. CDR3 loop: CASSLADSNNEQFF. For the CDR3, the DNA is TGTGCCAGCAGCTTGGCGGACAGCAACAATGAGCAGTTCTTC.

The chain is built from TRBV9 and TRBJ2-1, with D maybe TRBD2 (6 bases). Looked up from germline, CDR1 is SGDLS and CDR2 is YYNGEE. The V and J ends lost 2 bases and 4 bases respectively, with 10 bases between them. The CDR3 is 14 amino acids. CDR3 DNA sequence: TGTGCCAGCAGCGTTTGGGGGGAATACAATGAGCAGTTCTTC. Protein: CASSVWGEYNEQFF.

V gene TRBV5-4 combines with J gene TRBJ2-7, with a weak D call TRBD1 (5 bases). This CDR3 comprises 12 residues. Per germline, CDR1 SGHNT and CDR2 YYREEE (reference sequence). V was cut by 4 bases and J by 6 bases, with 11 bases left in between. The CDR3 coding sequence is TGTGCCAGCAGCGTCCTTAGGGGCGAGCAGTACTTC. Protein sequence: CASSVLRGEQYF.

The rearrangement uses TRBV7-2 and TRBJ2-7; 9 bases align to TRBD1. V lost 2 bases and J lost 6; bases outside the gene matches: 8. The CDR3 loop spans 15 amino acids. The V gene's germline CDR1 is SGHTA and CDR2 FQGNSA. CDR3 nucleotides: TGTGCCAGCAGCTTAAACGGGGGACAGGGCGGCGAGCAGTACTTC. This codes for CASSLNGGQGGEQYF.

This chain's CDR3 is CASSLEIGGYTF. DNA of the CDR3: TGTGCCAGCAGCTTAGAGATTGGCGGCTACACCTTC. This sequence joins TRBV7-9 and TRBJ1-2; no clear D. Trimming took 1 base from V and 8 from J, leaving 8 bases between them. CDR3 length: 12 residues. CDR1 and CDR2 (germline): SEHNR, FQNEAQ (reference sequence).

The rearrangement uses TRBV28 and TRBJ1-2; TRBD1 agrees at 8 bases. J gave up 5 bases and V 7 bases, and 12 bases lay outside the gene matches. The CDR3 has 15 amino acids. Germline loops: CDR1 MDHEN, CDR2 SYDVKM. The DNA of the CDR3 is TGTGCCAGCACCATTGGGACCAGGGGGCTTTATGGCTACACCTTC. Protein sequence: CASTIGTRGLYGYTF.

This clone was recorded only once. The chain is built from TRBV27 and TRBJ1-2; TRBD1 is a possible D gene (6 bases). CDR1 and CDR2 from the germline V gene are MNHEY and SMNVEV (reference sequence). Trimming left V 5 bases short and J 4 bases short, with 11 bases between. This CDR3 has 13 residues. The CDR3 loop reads CASSNTGLYGYTF. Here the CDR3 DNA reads TGTGCCAGCAGTAATACAGGGCTCTATGGCTACACCTTC.

The DNA for the CDR3 is TGTGCCAGCAGTTTAAAGGGGGTGGAGAACACAGTTTTCAAGCAGTTCTTC. Protein: CASSLKGVENTVFKQFF. V gene TRBV27 combines with J gene TRBJ2-1, with D possibly TRBD1 on 6 matching bases. This CDR3 is 17 amino acids long. Germline V CDR1 and CDR2: MNHEY, SMNVEV (reference sequence). Trimming shortened V by 2 bases and J by 11 bases, and 25 bases separated the two germline ends.

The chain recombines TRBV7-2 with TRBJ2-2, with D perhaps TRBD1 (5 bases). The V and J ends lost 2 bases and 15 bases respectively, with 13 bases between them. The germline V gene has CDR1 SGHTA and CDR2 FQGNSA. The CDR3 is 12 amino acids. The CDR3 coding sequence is TGTGCCAGCAGCTTAATCGCAGGGATTTTGTTTTTT. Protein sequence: CASSLIAGILFF.

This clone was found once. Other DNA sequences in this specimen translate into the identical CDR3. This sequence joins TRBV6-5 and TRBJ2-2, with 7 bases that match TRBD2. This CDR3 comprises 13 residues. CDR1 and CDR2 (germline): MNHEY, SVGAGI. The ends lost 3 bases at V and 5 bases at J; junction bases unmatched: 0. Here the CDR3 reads CASSYSGTGELFF. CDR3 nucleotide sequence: TGTGCCAGCAGTTATAGCGGGACCGGGGAGCTGTTTTTT.

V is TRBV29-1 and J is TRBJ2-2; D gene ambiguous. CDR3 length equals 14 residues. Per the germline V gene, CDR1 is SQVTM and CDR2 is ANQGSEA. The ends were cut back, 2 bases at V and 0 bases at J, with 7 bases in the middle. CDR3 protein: CSVELSANTGELFF. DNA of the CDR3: TGCAGCGTTGAACTGAGCGCGAACACCGGGGAGCTGTTTTTT.